The 13 T cell receptor beta chains reported below all come from one sample, sequenced in a study of blood T cell repertoires in COVID-19. Here immunoSEQ multiplex PCR was the method, and the copy in TCRdb shows in-frame clones only, minus some. This sample has 100,000 to 120,000 clones, with 76% found just once. The material sequenced was peripheral blood. These TCRs come from a woman over 75 with acute or convalescent COVID-19.

The V and J genes are TRBV18 and TRBJ2-2; no definite D call. Trimming removed 2 bases at V and 0 bases at J, with 7 bases between. This CDR3 is 15 amino acids long. The germline gives CDR1 KGHSH, CDR2 LQKENI. In DNA, the CDR3 is TGTGCCAGCTCACCAACAGAGTCGAACACCGGGGAGCTGTTTTTT. Protein sequence: CASSPTESNTGELFF.

In regard to this clone: A junction boundary mismatches the germline segment, possibly from a read error. The rearrangement uses TRBV7-9 and TRBJ2-6; D is perhaps TRBD2 (5 bases). The CDR3 loop spans 16 amino acids. Germline V gene sequence: CDR1 SEHNR, CDR2 FQNEAQ (reference sequence). CDR3 coding DNA: TGTGCCAGCAGCGTAGCGTTATTTACAGGGGCCAACGTCCTGACTTTC. Translating it yields CASSVALFTGANVLTF.

The V and J genes are TRBV7-6 and TRBJ2-1; 11 nucleotides agree with TRBD2. This CDR3 comprises 18 residues. From germline, CDR1 is SGHVS and CDR2 FNYEAQ. Trimming cost V 1 base and J 3 bases; bases outside gene matches: 8. The CDR3 sequence: CASSLGSSGGADYNEQFF. The CDR3 coding sequence is TGTGCCAGCAGCTTAGGCAGTAGCGGGGGGGCCGACTACAATGAGCAGTTCTTC. The complete variable domain, with remaining parts taken from reference TRBV7-6 and TRBJ2-1, reads GAGVSQSPRYKVTKRGQDVALRCDPISGHVSLYWYRQALGQGPEFLTYFNYEAQQDKSGLPNDRFSAERPEGSISTLTIQRTEQRDSAMYRCASSLGSSGGADYNEQFFGPGTRLTVL.

The rearrangement links TRBV7-8 to TRBJ1-6; 7 positions match TRBD1. Losses at the gene ends were 6 bases for V and 5 bases for J; bases not matched to a gene: 4. Germline assignment: CDR1 SGHVS and CDR2 FQNEAQ. The CDR3 has 14 residues. The CDR3 region has the DNA TGTGCCAGCAGATCCGGGACAGATAATTCACCCCTCCACTTT. Translation: CASRSGTDNSPLHF.

The V gene is TRBV6-1, the J gene TRBJ2-7, with a possible D match to TRBD2 (6 bases). Deletions cut 2 bases from V and 6 bases from J, with 11 bases between. CDR3 length: 13 amino acids. Looked up from germline, CDR1 is MNHNS and CDR2 is SASEGT. The CDR3 coding sequence is TGTGCCAGCAGTGAAACGGGACTTGGCGAGCAGTACTTC. Protein product: CASSETGLGEQYF.

The DNA of the CDR3 is TGTGCCAGTAGTATCCAGGACAGGGGCTACGAGCAGTACTTC. Translating gives CASSIQDRGYEQYF. J is TRBJ2-7 and V is TRBV19, with 9 bases identical to TRBD1. The CDR3 consists of 14 residues. Germline-derived CDR1 and CDR2 are LNHDA and SQIVND (reference sequence). The V segment lost 3 bases and the J segment 3 bases; nucleotides outside the gene matches: 3.

CDR3 amino acids: CATSNMDRHNQPQHF. CDR3 coding DNA: TGTGCCACCAGCAATATGGACAGACACAATCAGCCCCAGCATTTT. The J gene is TRBJ1-5, the V gene TRBV15, with D possibly matching TRBD1 (6 bases). Germline values: CDR1 LNHNV, CDR2 YYDKDF (reference sequence). CDR3 size: 15 residues. V lost 4 bases, J lost 3 bases, and 13 bases lay in between.

V is TRBV27 and J is TRBJ1-1, with D maybe TRBD1 (5 bases). V was pared by 3 bases and J by 6 bases, with 11 bases between. Germline-derived CDR1 and CDR2 are MNHEY and SMNVEV (reference sequence). The CDR3 consists of 13 residues. CDR3 sequence (DNA): TGTGCCAGCAGTTTCCCGGGGGGAGCTGAAGCTTTCTTT. As protein: CASSFPGGAEAFF.

The chain carries TRBV6-5 and TRBJ1-4; 9 nucleotides match TRBD1. Trimming at V came to 6 bases and at J to 7 bases, leaving 9 bases not matched to a gene. Looked up from germline, CDR1 is MNHEY and CDR2 is SVGAGI. The CDR3 totals 15 residues. The CDR3 reads CASSPSPGQGEKLFF. In nucleotides, the CDR3 is TGTGCCAGCAGCCCATCCCCGGGACAGGGTGAAAAACTGTTTTTT.

The chain's CDR3 is CASSPGQEVGEKLFF. CDR3 nucleotide sequence: TGTGCCAGCTCACCCGGACAGGAGGTGGGAGAAAAACTGTTTTTT. This chain links TRBV18 with TRBJ1-4; 7 nucleotides match TRBD1. The ends lost 3 bases at V and 8 bases at J; junction bases unmatched: 9. Germline CDR1 reads KGHSH; CDR2 reads LQKENI. The CDR3 has 15 residues.

The chain links TRBV24-1 to TRBJ2-3; 8 bases line up with TRBD2. Germline V gene lookup returns CDR1 KGHDR and CDR2 SFDVKD. Trimming took 4 bases from V and 5 from J; bases not matched to a gene: 7. This CDR3 region has 15 residues. CDR3 region: CATSETGLGIDTQYF. The CDR3 nucleotides read TGTGCCACCAGTGAGACGGGACTAGGGATAGATACGCAGTATTTT.

The CDR3 DNA reads as TGTGCCAGCAGCTGGGGCGGGACAGGGATAGAGACCCAGTACTTC. Translated, it gives CASSWGGTGIETQYF. The chain has TRBV7-2 and TRBJ2-5; 9 bases fit TRBD1. This CDR3 is 15 amino acids long. After removal of 4 bases from V and 4 bases from J, the junction contained 7 bases not matched to a gene. CDR1 SGHTA and CDR2 FQGNSA come from the germline V gene.

This rearrangement joins TRBV28 to TRBJ1-1; 8 nucleotides line up with TRBD1. The germline CDR1 and CDR2 sequences are MDHEN and SYDVKM. Unmatched junction bases numbered 10, after V lost 7 bases and J lost 3 bases. This CDR3 region has 15 residues. The CDR3 bases are TGTGCCAGCACCATCACCGACAGGGGTTACACTGAAGCTTTCTTT. Translated, it gives CASTITDRGYTEAFF.